The rows below give T cell receptor beta chains drawn from one sample of a study of cytomegalovirus exposure and HLA in healthy donors. Generated by immunoSEQ multiplex PCR, the TCRdb table keeps only in-frame clones and is missing some. The sample lists 150,000 to 200,000 clones, 80% to 90% occurring once. The sample was PBMCs. These receptor sequences come from a man younger than 35 in good health and CMV-seropositive. Both conserved end residues are part of each CDR3. Each record gives: V gene, clone size, D gene, J gene, CDR3 protein, CDR3 DNA. D genes are given only for firm matches. Clone size is stated in some rows and not others, as once, few, many or a class when expanded.

>TRBV11-1|.|TRBD1|TRBJ2-2
CAPNRGQGDTGELFF
TGTGCCCCCAATCGGGGACAGGGGGACACCGGGGAGCTGTTTTTT
>TRBV11-1|.|.|TRBJ1-2
CASSPLGNYGYTF
TGTGCCAGCAGCCCTCTAGGCAACTATGGCTACACCTTC
>TRBV5-1|.|TRBD2|TRBJ2-2
CASSQTSEVDAGELFF
TGCGCCAGCAGCCAAACTAGCGAGGTGGATGCCGGGGAGCTGTTTTTT
>TRBV9|.|.|TRBJ2-5
CASSVGAESETQYF
TGTGCCAGCAGCGTAGGGGCCGAAAGTGAGACCCAGTACTTC
>TRBV5-4|once|TRBD2|TRBJ2-1
CASSLASTGGGEQFF
TGTGCCAGCAGCTTGGCCTCGACGGGGGGAGGAGAGCAGTTCTTC
>TRBV10-3|.|.|TRBJ2-5
CAISEVGAQETQYF
TGTGCCATCAGTGAAGTTGGGGCCCAAGAGACCCAGTACTTC
>TRBV10-3|.|TRBD1|TRBJ2-2
CAISYRQGESGELFF
TGTGCCATCAGTTATAGACAGGGGGAGTCCGGGGAGCTGTTTTTT
>TRBV5-5|.|TRBD1|TRBJ1-1
CASSLRDRVTTEAFF
TGTGCCAGCAGCCTACGGGACAGGGTGACCACTGAAGCTTTCTTT
>TRBV5-1|.|.|TRBJ1-2
CASSPSGDPNYGYTF
TGCGCCAGCAGCCCCTCCGGGGATCCGAACTATGGCTACACCTTC
>TRBV4-1|.|TRBD2|TRBJ2-1
CASSRSGDTSYNEQFF
TGCGCCAGCAGCCGCAGCGGGGATACTTCCTACAATGAGCAGTTCTTC
>TRBV6-1|.|TRBD1|TRBJ1-2
CASSERGRLYGYTF
TGTGCCAGCAGTGAGAGGGGGCGCCTCTATGGCTACACCTTC
>TRBV12-5|.|.|TRBJ1-5
CASVREGEGNQPQHF
TGTGCTAGTGTCCGGGAAGGGGAGGGCAATCAGCCCCAGCATTTT
>TRBV11-2|.|.|TRBJ1-1
CASSLRGMNTEAFF
TGTGCCAGCAGCTTACGGGGGATGAACACTGAAGCTTTCTTT
>TRBV2|once|TRBD1|TRBJ1-1
CASSAPRDRANTEAFF
TGTGCCAGCAGCGCCCCCAGAGACAGGGCCAACACTGAAGCTTTCTTT
>TRBV29-1|.|TRBD1|TRBJ2-3
CSGRTGLSTDTQYF
TGCAGCGGGCGGACAGGGCTGAGCACAGATACGCAGTATTTT
>TRBV30|.|TRBD1|TRBJ2-1
CAWAGTVYNEQFF
TGTGCCTGGGCCGGGACAGTCTACAATGAGCAGTTCTTC
>TRBV6-4|.|.|TRBJ1-1
CASKFRGGLNTEAFF
TGTGCCAGCAAGTTTCGGGGAGGCCTAAACACTGAAGCTTTCTTT
>TRBV9|.|.|TRBJ2-5
CASSVLQGEGETQYF
TGTGCCAGCAGCGTTTTACAGGGGGAGGGGGAGACCCAGTACTTC
>TRBV5-4|.|.|TRBJ2-2
CASSLRGVEAGELFF
TGTGCCAGCAGCCTCAGGGGAGTCGAGGCCGGGGAGCTGTTTTTT
>TRBV9|once|TRBD2|TRBJ2-1
CASSVESSGGALNEQFF
TGTGCCAGCAGCGTAGAATCCAGCGGGGGGGCCCTCAATGAGCAGTTCTTC
>TRBV4-3|few|TRBD1|TRBJ1-6
CASSQSQGDNSPLHF
TGCGCCAGCAGCCAGTCACAGGGGGATAATTCACCCCTCCACTTT
>TRBV25-1|.|.|TRBJ1-2
CASSVSLRGIDGYTF
TGTGCCAGCAGTGTGTCCCTGCGGGGGATCGATGGCTACACCTTC
>TRBV6-1|.|.|TRBJ1-2
CASTEDAGTRYGYTF
TGTGCCAGCACCGAAGACGCAGGGACTCGCTATGGCTACACCTTC
>TRBV2|.|TRBD2|TRBJ2-3
CASSLLAGFTDTQYF
TGTGCCAGCAGTCTTCTAGCGGGGTTCACAGATACGCAGTATTTT
>TRBV19|.|TRBD1|TRBJ2-3
CASSRDRGQDTQYF
TGTGCCAGTAGCCGGGACAGGGGGCAAGATACGCAGTATTTT
>TRBV4-3|.|.|TRBJ2-7
CASSQGSDTAYEQYF
TGCGCCAGCAGCCAAGGGTCGGACACAGCCTACGAGCAGTACTTC
>TRBV9|.|TRBD1|TRBJ1-6
CASSGRQGAEASYNSPLHF
TGTGCCAGCAGCGGACGACAGGGGGCTGAAGCCTCCTATAATTCACCCCTCCACTTT
>TRBV27|.|TRBD1|TRBJ1-2
CASRGAVRGLYGYTF
TGTGCCAGCAGGGGGGCTGTCAGGGGGCTCTATGGCTACACCTTC
>TRBV18|.|TRBD1|TRBJ1-3
CASSPGTGHGNTIYF
TGTGCCAGCTCACCAGGGACAGGGCATGGAAACACCATATATTTT